The clone carrying this TCR beta chain came up once. What it recognizes is unknown. The CDR3 is made up of 13 amino acids. The junction had 3 bases not matched to a gene; V was cut back by 5 bases and J by 4 bases. Germline CDR1 reads SEHNR; CDR2 reads FQNEAQ (reference sequence). The record originates from a study of T cell responses to AZD1222 COVID-19 vaccine. Overall study findings and caveats: Nearly half of spike-specific TCRs reportedly target variant regions that are unmutated in the B.1.351 and B.1.1.7 variants. Clonal diversity may have been underestimated, and the donors were mostly white British, with more females than males. Baseline testing showed seropositivity in only six AZD1222 recipients. Samples come after the peak T cell response, not at day 14.

The repertoire was sequenced with immunoSEQ multiplex PCR; TCRdb's copy has only in-frame clones and lacks some. In the table there are approximately 93,000 clones, approximately 89% of which are singletons. This rearrangement joins TRBV7-9 to TRBJ2-5; 8 bases fit TRBD1. The sequencing here drew on peripheral blood, taken 28 days after the second AZD1222 dose. This TCR was sampled from an adult who received the AZD1222 COVID-19 vaccine. The CDR3 nucleotides are TGTGCCAGCAGCCCCAGGGGGCCAGAGACCCAGTACTTC. Translation gives CASSPRGPETQYF.